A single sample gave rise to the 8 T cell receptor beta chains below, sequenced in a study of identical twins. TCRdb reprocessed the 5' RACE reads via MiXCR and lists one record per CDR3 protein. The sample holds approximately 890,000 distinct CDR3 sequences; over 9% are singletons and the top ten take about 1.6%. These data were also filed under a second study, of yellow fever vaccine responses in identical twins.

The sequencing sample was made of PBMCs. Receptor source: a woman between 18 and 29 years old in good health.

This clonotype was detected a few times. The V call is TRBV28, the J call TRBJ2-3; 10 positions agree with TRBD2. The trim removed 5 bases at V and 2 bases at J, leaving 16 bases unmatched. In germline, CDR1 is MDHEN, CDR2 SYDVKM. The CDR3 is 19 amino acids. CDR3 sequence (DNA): TGTGCCAGCAGTCCTGGCCTAGCGGGGGCCACAATTGCCACAGATACGCAGTATTTT. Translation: CASSPGLAGATIATDTQYF.

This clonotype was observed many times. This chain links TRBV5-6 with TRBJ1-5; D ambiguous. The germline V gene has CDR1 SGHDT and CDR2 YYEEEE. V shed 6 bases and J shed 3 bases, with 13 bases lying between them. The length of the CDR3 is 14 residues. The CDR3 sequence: CASKVRALNQPQHF. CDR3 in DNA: TGTGCCAGCAAGGTTAGGGCACTCAATCAGCCCCAGCATTTT.

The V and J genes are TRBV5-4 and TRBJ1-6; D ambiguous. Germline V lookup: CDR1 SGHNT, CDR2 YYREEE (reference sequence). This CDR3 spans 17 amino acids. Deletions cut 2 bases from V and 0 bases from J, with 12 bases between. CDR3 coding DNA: TGTGCCAGCAGCTTTGGGCAGAGGAGCTCCTATAATTCACCCCTCCACTTT. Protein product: CASSFGQRSSYNSPLHF.

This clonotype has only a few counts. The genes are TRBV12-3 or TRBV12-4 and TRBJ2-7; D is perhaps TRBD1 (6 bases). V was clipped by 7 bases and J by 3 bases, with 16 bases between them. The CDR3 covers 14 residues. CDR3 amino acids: CASNLQGVLYEQYF. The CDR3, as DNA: TGTGCCAGCAACCTACAGGGAGTCCTCTACGAGCAGTACTTC.

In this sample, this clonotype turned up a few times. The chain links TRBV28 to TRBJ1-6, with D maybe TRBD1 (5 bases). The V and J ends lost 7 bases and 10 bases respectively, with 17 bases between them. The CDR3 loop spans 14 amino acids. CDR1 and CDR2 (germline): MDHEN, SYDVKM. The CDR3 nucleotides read TGTGCCAGCAAACCGAGGGCCTGGGGGTCACCCCTCCACTTT. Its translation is CASKPRAWGSPLHF.

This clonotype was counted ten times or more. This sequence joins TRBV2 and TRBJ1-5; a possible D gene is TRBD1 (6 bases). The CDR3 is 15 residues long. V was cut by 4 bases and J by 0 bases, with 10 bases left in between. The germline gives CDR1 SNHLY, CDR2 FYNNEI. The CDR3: CASSGEGVSNQPQHF. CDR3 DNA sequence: TGTGCCAGCAGTGGTGAGGGGGTTAGCAATCAGCCCCAGCATTTT.

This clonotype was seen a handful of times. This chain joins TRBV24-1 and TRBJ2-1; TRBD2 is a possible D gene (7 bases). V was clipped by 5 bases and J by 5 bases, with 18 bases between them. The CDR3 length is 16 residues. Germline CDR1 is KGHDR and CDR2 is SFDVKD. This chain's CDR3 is CATSAGGGGRDNEQFF. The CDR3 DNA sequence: TGTGCCACCAGTGCAGGAGGGGGGGGTCGAGACAATGAGCAGTTCTTC.

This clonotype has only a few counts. This CDR3 reads CASSIDRSYEQYF. CDR3 in DNA: TGTGCCAGCAGCATCGACAGGTCCTACGAGCAGTACTTC. This chain joins TRBV7-2 and TRBJ2-7, with D possibly TRBD1 on 6 matching bases. This CDR3 spans 13 amino acids. Trimming removed 5 bases at V and 1 base at J, with 9 bases between. Per germline, CDR1 SGHTA and CDR2 FQGNSA.